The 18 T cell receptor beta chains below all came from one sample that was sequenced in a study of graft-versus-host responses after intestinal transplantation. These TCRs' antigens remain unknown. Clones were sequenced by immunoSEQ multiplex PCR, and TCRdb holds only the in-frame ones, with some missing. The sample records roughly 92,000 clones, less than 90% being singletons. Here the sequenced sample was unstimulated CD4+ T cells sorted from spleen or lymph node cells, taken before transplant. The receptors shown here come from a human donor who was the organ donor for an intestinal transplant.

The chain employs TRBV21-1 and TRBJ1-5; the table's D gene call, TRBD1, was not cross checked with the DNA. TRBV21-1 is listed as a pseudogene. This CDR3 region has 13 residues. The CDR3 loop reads CASQYSSNQPQHF. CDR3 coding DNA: TGTGCCAGCCAATACAGTAGCAATCAGCCCCAGCATTTT.

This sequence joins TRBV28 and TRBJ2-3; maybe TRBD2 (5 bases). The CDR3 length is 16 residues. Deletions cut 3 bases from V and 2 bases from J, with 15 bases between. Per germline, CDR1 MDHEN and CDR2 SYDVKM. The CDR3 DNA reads TGTGCCAGCAGTTTCCGGACTCTTAGGCACACAGATACGCAGTATTTT. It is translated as CASSFRTLRHTDTQYF.

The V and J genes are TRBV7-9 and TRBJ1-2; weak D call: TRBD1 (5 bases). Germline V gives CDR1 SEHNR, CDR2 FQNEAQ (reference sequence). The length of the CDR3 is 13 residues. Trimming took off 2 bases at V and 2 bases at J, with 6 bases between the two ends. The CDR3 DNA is TGTGCCAGCAGCTTAAGGACAAACTATGGCTACACCTTC. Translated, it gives CASSLRTNYGYTF.

DNA for the CDR3: TGCGCCAGCAGCCTACGACTAGCGGGGGATCACAATGAGCAGTTCTTC. Encoded protein: CASSLRLAGDHNEQFF. V and J are TRBV4-3 and TRBJ2-1; TRBD2 agrees at 12 bases. Germline CDR1 is LGHNA and CDR2 is YSLEER. Trimming took 4 bases from V and 5 from J; bases not matched to a gene: 6. The CDR3 contains 16 residues.

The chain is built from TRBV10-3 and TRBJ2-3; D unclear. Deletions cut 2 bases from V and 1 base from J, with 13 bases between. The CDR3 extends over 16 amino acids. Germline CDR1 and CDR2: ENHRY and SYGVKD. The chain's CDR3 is CAISEPTRRGTDTQYF. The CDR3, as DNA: TGTGCCATCAGTGAGCCCACGAGGCGAGGCACAGATACGCAGTATTTT.

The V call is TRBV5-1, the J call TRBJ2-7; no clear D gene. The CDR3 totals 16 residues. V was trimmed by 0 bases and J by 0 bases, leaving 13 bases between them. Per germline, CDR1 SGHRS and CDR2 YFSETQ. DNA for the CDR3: TGCGCCAGCAGCTTGGCGACGGGTACAAGCTCCTACGAGCAGTACTTC. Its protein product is CASSLATGTSSYEQYF.

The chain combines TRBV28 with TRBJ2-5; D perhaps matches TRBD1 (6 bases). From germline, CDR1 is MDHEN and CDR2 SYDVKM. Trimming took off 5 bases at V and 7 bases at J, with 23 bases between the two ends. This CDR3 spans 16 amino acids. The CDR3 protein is CASSTPTPKGGGTQYF. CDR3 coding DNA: TGTGCCAGCAGTACACCAACTCCGAAAGGGGGTGGGACCCAGTACTTC.

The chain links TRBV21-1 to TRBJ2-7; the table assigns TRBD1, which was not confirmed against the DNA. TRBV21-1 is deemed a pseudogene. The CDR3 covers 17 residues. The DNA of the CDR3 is TGTGCCAGCAGCAAAGAAAGGCTAAGGCAGGCCTCCTACGAGCAGTACTTC. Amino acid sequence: CASSKERLRQASYEQYF.

The CDR3 DNA reads TGCGCCAGCAGCCAAGGGACCTCCAGGGACAATCAGCCCCAGCATTTT. Translated: CASSQGTSRDNQPQHF. This chain uses TRBV4-1 with TRBJ1-5, with a possible D match to TRBD1 (5 bases). Germline V gives CDR1 MGHRA, CDR2 YSYEKL. The CDR3 has 16 amino acids. V shed 1 base and J shed 3 bases, with 13 bases lying between them.

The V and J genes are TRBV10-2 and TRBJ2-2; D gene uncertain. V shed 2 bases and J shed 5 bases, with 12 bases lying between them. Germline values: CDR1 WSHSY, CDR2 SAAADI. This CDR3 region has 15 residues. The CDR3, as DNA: TGCGCCAGCAGTGAGCTCCTGGCTGTAACCGGGGAGCTGTTTTTT. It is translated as CASSELLAVTGELFF.

CDR3 sequence reads: CASSPERQKNTEAFF. The CDR3 DNA sequence: TGTGCCAGCTCACCAGAACGACAGAAGAACACTGAAGCTTTCTTT. The chain joins TRBV18 to TRBJ1-1, with a weak D call TRBD1 (5 bases). The CDR3 is 15 residues long. V lost 2 bases to trimming and J lost 1 base, with 11 bases between them. Per germline, CDR1 KGHSH and CDR2 LQKENI.

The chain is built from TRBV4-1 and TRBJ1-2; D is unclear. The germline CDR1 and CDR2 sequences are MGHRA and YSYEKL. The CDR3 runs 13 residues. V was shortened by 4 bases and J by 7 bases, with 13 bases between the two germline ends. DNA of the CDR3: TGCGCCAGCAGCCGCCCGGGAAGGGTTGGCTACACCTTC. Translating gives CASSRPGRVGYTF.

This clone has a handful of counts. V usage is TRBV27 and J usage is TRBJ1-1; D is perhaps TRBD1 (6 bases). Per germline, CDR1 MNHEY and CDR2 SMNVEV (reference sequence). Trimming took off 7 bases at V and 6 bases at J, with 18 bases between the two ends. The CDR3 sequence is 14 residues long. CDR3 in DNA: TGTGCCAGCACCTCTCAAGGAACAGGGTCTGAAGCTTTCTTT. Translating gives CASTSQGTGSEAFF.

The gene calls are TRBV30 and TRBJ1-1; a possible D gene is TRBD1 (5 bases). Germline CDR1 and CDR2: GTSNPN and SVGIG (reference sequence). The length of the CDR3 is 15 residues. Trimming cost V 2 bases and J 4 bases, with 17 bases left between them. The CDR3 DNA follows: TGTGCCTGGAGTCTGGGGCCAGCTCGTACCACTGAAGCTTTCTTT. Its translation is CAWSLGPARTTEAFF.

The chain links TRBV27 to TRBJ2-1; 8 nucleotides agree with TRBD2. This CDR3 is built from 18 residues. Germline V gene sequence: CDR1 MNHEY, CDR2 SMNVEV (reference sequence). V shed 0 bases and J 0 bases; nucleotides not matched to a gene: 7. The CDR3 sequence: CASSLSYSSGSSYNEQFF. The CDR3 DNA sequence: TGTGCCAGCAGTTTATCATACTCCAGCGGGAGCTCCTACAATGAGCAGTTCTTC.

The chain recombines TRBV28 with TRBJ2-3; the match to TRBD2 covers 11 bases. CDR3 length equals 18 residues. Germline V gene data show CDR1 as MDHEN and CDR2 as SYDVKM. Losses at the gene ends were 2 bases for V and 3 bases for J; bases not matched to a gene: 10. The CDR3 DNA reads TGTGCCAGCAGTTTAGGGCTAGCGGGGGGAGTAGGTACAGATACGCAGTATTTT. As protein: CASSLGLAGGVGTDTQYF.

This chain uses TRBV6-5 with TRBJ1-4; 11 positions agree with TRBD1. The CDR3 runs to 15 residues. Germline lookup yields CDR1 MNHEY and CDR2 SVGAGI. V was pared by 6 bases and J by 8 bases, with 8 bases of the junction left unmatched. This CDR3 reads CASRRPGQGDEKLFF. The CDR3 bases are TGTGCCAGCAGACGCCCGGGACAGGGGGACGAAAAACTGTTTTTT.

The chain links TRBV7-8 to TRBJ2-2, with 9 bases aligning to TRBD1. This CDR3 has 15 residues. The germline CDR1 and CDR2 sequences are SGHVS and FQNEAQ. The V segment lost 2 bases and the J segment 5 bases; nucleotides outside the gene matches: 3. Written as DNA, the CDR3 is TGTGCCAGCAGCTTATGGACAGGGGAAACCGGGGAGCTGTTTTTT. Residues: CASSLWTGETGELFF.